This entry lists 17 T cell receptor beta chains sequenced from one sample in a study of blood T cell repertoires in COVID-19. Data came from immunoSEQ multiplex PCR; TCRdb stores just in-frame clones and leaves some out. The table lists under 200,000 clones, over 75% of them singletons. Sequencing used peripheral blood. These receptors all stem from a man between 40 and 49 years old with active or convalescent COVID-19.

The chain links TRBV11-2 to TRBJ2-3, with TRBD2 matching 8 bases. Germline assignment: CDR1 SGHAT and CDR2 FQNNGV. Unmatched junction bases numbered 3, after V lost 2 bases and J lost 2 bases. This CDR3 is 15 amino acids long. In DNA, the CDR3 is TGTGCCAGCAGCTTAACGGGGGGGGACACAGATACGCAGTATTTT. Encoded protein: CASSLTGGDTDTQYF.

V is TRBV6-5 and J is TRBJ2-7, with 7 bases lining up with TRBD1. The CDR3 contains 13 residues. Germline V gene sequence: CDR1 MNHEY, CDR2 SVGAGI. V was clipped by 5 bases and J by 3 bases; unmatched bases: 4. The CDR3 is CASSLRDSYEQYF. CDR3 coding DNA: TGTGCCAGCAGTCTCCGGGACAGCTACGAGCAGTACTTC.

J is TRBJ1-6 and V is TRBV14; possible D gene TRBD1, 6 bases. Germline V gene data show CDR1 as SGHDN and CDR2 as FVKESK. Trimming left V 1 base short and J 6 bases short, with 7 bases between. The CDR3 contains 14 residues. The CDR3 loop reads CASSQGTVNSPLHF. CDR3 bases: TGTGCCAGCAGCCAAGGGACAGTTAATTCACCCCTCCACTTT.

The chain employs TRBV18 and TRBJ1-2; 8 bases align to TRBD1. V dropped 5 bases and J dropped 8; count of bases not matched to a gene: 4. The CDR3 is 12 amino acids. The germline CDR1 and CDR2 sequences are KGHSH and LQKENI. The CDR3 protein is CASSSTGDGYTF. In DNA, the CDR3 is TGTGCCAGCTCATCGACAGGGGACGGCTACACCTTC.

J is TRBJ2-1 and V is TRBV2; 9 positions match TRBD1. V lost 6 bases and J lost 3; bases outside the gene matches: 6. Germline V lookup: CDR1 SNHLY, CDR2 FYNNEI. CDR3 length: 15 residues. The CDR3 DNA reads as TGTGCCAGCAGGGGGGGACAGGGTTTCTACAATGAGCAGTTCTTC. Translation gives CASRGGQGFYNEQFF.

This chain joins TRBV7-9 and TRBJ1-1, with D perhaps matching TRBD1 (6 bases). Trimming took off 1 base at V and 1 base at J, with 7 bases between the two ends. This CDR3 region has 14 residues. Germline CDR1 and CDR2: SEHNR and FQNEAQ (reference sequence). The DNA of the CDR3 is TGTGCCAGCAGCTTAGGACAGGAGAACACTGAAGCTTTCTTT. Encoded protein: CASSLGQENTEAFF.

The chain employs TRBV13 and TRBJ1-3; D remains ambiguous. Deletions cut 1 base from V and 1 base from J, with 14 bases between. This CDR3 is built from 17 residues. Germline CDR1 reads PRHDT; CDR2 reads FYEKMQ (reference sequence). Here the CDR3 DNA reads TGTGCCAGCAGCTTAGCAGCGGGGAGCGGTTCTGGAAACACCATATATTTT. As protein: CASSLAAGSGSGNTIYF.

This rearrangement joins TRBV4-1 to TRBJ2-2, with a possible D match to TRBD2 (6 bases). Germline loops: CDR1 MGHRA, CDR2 YSYEKL. Deletions cut 2 bases from V and 6 bases from J, with 13 bases between. The CDR3 consists of 15 residues. This CDR3 is CASSQSGPGAGELFF. The DNA of the CDR3 is TGCGCCAGCAGCCAATCAGGCCCGGGAGCCGGGGAGCTGTTTTTT.

This sequence joins TRBV27 and TRBJ2-7; weak D call: TRBD2 (5 bases). There are 15 residues in the CDR3. The germline V and J ends were trimmed by 0 bases and 1 base, with 10 bases remaining between them. The germline V gene has CDR1 MNHEY and CDR2 SMNVEV (reference sequence). CDR3 loop: CASSLSADSSYEQYF. CDR3 DNA sequence: TGTGCCAGCAGTTTATCGGCGGACTCTTCCTACGAGCAGTACTTC.

The chain couples TRBV27 to TRBJ1-1; D remains ambiguous. Germline CDR1 and CDR2: MNHEY and SMNVEV (reference sequence). The CDR3 is 15 amino acids. Trimming left V 2 bases short and J 1 base short, with 11 bases between. The CDR3 DNA follows: TGTGCCAGCAGTTTAAGTGCTAGCCCGAACACTGAAGCTTTCTTT. Translation: CASSLSASPNTEAFF.

The chain has TRBV2 and TRBJ1-1; D is possibly TRBD1 (5 bases). This CDR3 region has 14 residues. V was trimmed by 5 bases and J by 2 bases, leaving 12 bases between them. CDR1 SNHLY and CDR2 FYNNEI come from the germline V gene. This CDR3 is CASSRDRANTEAFF. The CDR3 DNA reads as TGTGCCAGCAGTCGTGACAGAGCCAACACTGAAGCTTTCTTT.

This sequence joins TRBV9 and TRBJ2-3; perhaps TRBD2 as D (5 bases). V lost 4 bases and J lost 2, with 17 bases in between. The CDR3 is made up of 16 amino acids. CDR1 is SGDLS, CDR2 YYNGEE, per germline. CDR3 amino acids: CASSSRPGVHTDTQYF. CDR3 nucleotides: TGTGCCAGCAGCTCCCGCCCCGGGGTACACACAGATACGCAGTATTTT.

This clone has more than one count but fewer than ten. The J gene is TRBJ1-5, the V gene TRBV9, with D possibly matching TRBD1 (5 bases). This CDR3 spans 15 amino acids. V gave up 0 bases and J gave up 3 bases, with 10 bases separating them. Germline V gene sequence: CDR1 SGDLS, CDR2 YYNGEE. The CDR3 nucleotides are TGTGCCAGCAGCGTAGATTCAGGGTCCAATCAGCCCCAGCATTTT. As protein: CASSVDSGSNQPQHF.

V gene TRBV4-1 combines with J gene TRBJ1-6, with 7 bases matching TRBD1. The germline V gene has CDR1 MGHRA and CDR2 YSYEKL. V trimming: 5 bases; J trimming: 9 bases; junction bases outside the gene matches: 10. The CDR3 is made up of 15 amino acids. In nucleotides, the CDR3 is TGCGCCAGCAGCGACACAGGGGTAGGGGGTTCACCCCTCCACTTT. Translating it yields CASSDTGVGGSPLHF.

The chain couples TRBV19 to TRBJ1-1; 9 nucleotides line up with TRBD1. From germline, CDR1 is LNHDA and CDR2 SQIVND (reference sequence). The CDR3 is 13 residues long. V lost 7 bases and J lost 5; bases outside the gene matches: 5. The CDR3 protein is CASIPDRGTEAFF. Written as DNA, the CDR3 is TGTGCCAGTATACCCGACAGGGGGACTGAAGCTTTCTTT.

V and J are TRBV11-2 and TRBJ1-1; D remains unclear. Germline V CDR1 and CDR2: SGHAT, FQNNGV. Trimming removed 4 bases from V and 7 bases from J, with 10 bases in between. The CDR3 has 12 residues. This CDR3 reads CASSSQTVEAFF. CDR3 DNA: TGTGCCAGCAGCTCACAAACAGTTGAAGCTTTCTTT.

The rearrangement links TRBV9 to TRBJ1-2; 9 nucleotides agree with TRBD1. Germline trimming cut 4 bases from V and 5 bases from J; bases unmatched to any gene: 3. Germline V CDR1 and CDR2: SGDLS, YYNGEE. There are 13 residues in the CDR3. CDR3 residues: CASSRDREYGYTF. The CDR3 DNA follows: TGTGCCAGCAGCCGGGACAGGGAATATGGCTACACCTTC. The variable domain in full, completed from reference TRBV9 and TRBJ1-2, reads DSGVTQTPKHLITATGQRVTLRCSPRSGDLSVYWYQQSLDQGLQFLIQYYNGEERAKGNILERFSAQQFPDLHSELNLSSLELGDSALYFCASSRDREYGYTFGSGTRLTVV.